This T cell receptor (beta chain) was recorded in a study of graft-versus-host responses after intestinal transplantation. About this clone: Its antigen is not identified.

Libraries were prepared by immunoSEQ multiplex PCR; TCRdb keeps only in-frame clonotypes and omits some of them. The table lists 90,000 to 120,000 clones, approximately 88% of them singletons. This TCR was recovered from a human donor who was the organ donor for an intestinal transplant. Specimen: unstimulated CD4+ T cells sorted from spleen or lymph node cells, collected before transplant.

CDR3 nucleotide sequence: TGTGCCAGCAGTTACTCGAGGGGGAATGAGCAGTTCTTC. It translates to CASSYSRGNEQFF. The chain uses TRBV6-5 and TRBJ2-1, with a possible D match to TRBD1 (6 bases). The V end lost 0 bases, the J end lost 7 bases, and 7 bases lay between the germline ends. CDR3 size: 13 residues. Germline CDR1 is MNHEY and CDR2 is SVGAGI.